Below, one TCR beta chain is given with its context. Its antigen is undetermined. A second PCR of about 7 to 11 cycles used a sample-barcoded 5' primer and a J-beta primer mix. Template switching added a 12-random-nucleotide identifier to every cDNA molecule. TCRdb recomputed calls from the 5' RACE reads with MiXCR, one row per CDR3 protein. The data hold about 1,400,000 distinct CDR3 sequences, with 59% observed a single time. Germline V gene data show CDR1 as LNHNV and CDR2 as YYDKDF (reference sequence). This CDR3 has 16 amino acids. After removal of 0 bases from V and 1 base from J, the junction contained 4 bases not matched to a gene. These data come from a study of blood T cells in healthy people across ages. General observations from the study: Naive T cell percentage strongly correlated with TCR beta diversity.

There were healthy Caucasian individuals from Russia, aged about 6 to 95, serving as donors. Isolation of PBMCs gave at least 7 million cells per sample. The TCR was taken from a man in his late teens or twenties in good health. Sequencing used blood. This chain links TRBV15 with TRBJ1-2; TRBD1 agrees at 8 bases. The CDR3 is CATSRDGTGFNYGYTF. In DNA, the CDR3 is TGTGCCACCAGCAGAGATGGGACAGGATTTAACTATGGCTACACCTTC.